The sequence of this TCR beta chain was determined in a study of T-cell reconstitution after alpha-beta-depleted transplantation in children. V was cut by 6 bases and J by 0 bases, with 6 bases left in between. Germline loops: CDR1 SQVTM, CDR2 ANQGSEA. This CDR3 region has 12 residues. This sample's TCRbeta library carried unique molecular identifier barcodes. TCRdb analysed the PCR reads with MiXCR anew, one entry per CDR3 protein. The table records some 300,000 distinct CDR3 sequences, around 7.1% of them present only once. This clonotype was picked up many times. Antigen unknown. Study-wide findings and caveats: Alpha-beta T cells about two months after transplant reportedly derived from several hundred expanded graft clones. T-cell counts and diversity were attributed mostly to newly produced T cells one year after transplant.

This clonotype was obtained from a female patient younger than 10 who had a stem cell transplant for Fanconi anemia, so the T cells may come from the graft donor. Specimen: peripheral blood, collected 360 days after TCRalphabeta/CD19-depleted stem cell transplant. This chain joins TRBV29-1 and TRBJ2-4, with no clear D. For the CDR3, the DNA is TGCAGCGTAGAATTAGCCAAAAACATTCAGTACTTC. Protein sequence: CSVELAKNIQYF.